This T cell receptor beta chain was sequenced for a study of OX40 agonist ivuxolimab in advanced cancers. As for the study in general: Partial responses were recorded for three patients, including one with hepatocellular carcinoma and two with cutaneous melanoma.

Clones were sequenced by immunoSEQ multiplex PCR, and TCRdb holds only the in-frame ones, with some missing. Of about 30,000 clones in the sample, roughly 80% were seen once. The CDR3 contains 14 residues. CDR1 and CDR2 from the germline V gene are SGDLS and YYNGEE. The ends were cut back, 4 bases at V and 3 bases at J, with 13 bases in the middle. This sample comprised CD4+ or CD8+ T cells sorted from blood, obtained in a trial of the OX40 agonist ivuxolimab. The sequence derives from an adult with an advanced solid tumor such as melanoma, head and neck, liver or kidney cancer. The chain employs TRBV9 and TRBJ1-1, with D hard to call. The CDR3 here is CASSSPTDDTEAFF. CDR3 nucleotides: TGTGCCAGCAGCAGTCCTACAGACGACACTGAAGCTTTCTTT.